This T cell receptor beta chain was sequenced in a study of cytomegalovirus exposure and HLA in healthy donors. Findings of the study overall: TCR sequences were mostly rare, though some public TCRs occurred in many donors. Later findings reportedly placed an Asian-associated ancestry cluster below the approximately 700-donor mean for N-insertions. In a later analysis, V- and J-gene trimming of beta chains associated with a DCLRE1C missense variant, replicated independently.

In the case of this clone: The antigen remains unidentified.

PCR employed 60 Vbeta and 13 Jbeta primers. Repertoires were generated with immunoSEQ multiplex PCR, while TCRdb's copy carries only in-frame clones and drops some. Its table records over 50,000 clones. V shed 6 bases, J shed 4 bases, and the junction held 12 bases outside the gene matches. This CDR3 spans 17 amino acids. CDR1 ENHRY and CDR2 SYGVKD come from the germline V gene. The specimen sequenced was PBMCs. The source is a man aged 50-60 years in good health and CMV-seropositive. The chain recombines TRBV10-3 with TRBJ2-5; 12 nucleotides agree with TRBD2. The CDR3 is CAISPKTSGGGGETQYF. For the CDR3, the DNA is TGTGCCATCAGCCCTAAGACTAGCGGGGGAGGAGGAGAGACCCAGTACTTC.